The next 26 T cell receptor beta chains were all read from a single sample in a study of T cell responses to AZD1222 COVID-19 vaccine. Sequenced by immunoSEQ multiplex PCR; TCRdb stores in-frame clones only, minus some. The sample lists 84,000 or so clones, about 90% seen once, with about 1.6% in the top ten. The sequences come from peripheral blood, collected on day 0 of AZD1222 vaccination. Receptors were obtained from an adult in good health.

The rearrangement uses TRBV30 and TRBJ2-1, with no clear D. V was clipped by 1 base and J by 4 bases, with 14 bases between them. The CDR3 sequence is 15 residues long. Germline lookup yields CDR1 GTSNPN and CDR2 SVGIG (reference sequence). CDR3 protein: CAWSDPRLGYNEQFF. The CDR3 bases are TGTGCCTGGAGTGATCCCAGACTTGGGTACAATGAGCAGTTCTTC.

The DNA for the CDR3 is TGCAGCGTTGCGACAGGGGGTTCCTTCTCTGGAAACACCATATATTTT. Its translation is CSVATGGSFSGNTIYF. The chain links TRBV29-1 to TRBJ1-3, with 9 bases matching TRBD1. The CDR3 length is 16 residues. Germline trimming cut 4 bases from V and 0 bases from J; bases unmatched to any gene: 7. Germline V gene lookup returns CDR1 SQVTM and CDR2 ANQGSEA. The full variable domain, completed using reference TRBV29-1 and TRBJ1-3, is SAVISQKPSRDICQRGTSLTIQCQVDSQVTMMFWYRQQPGQSLTLIATANQGSEATYESGFVIDKFPISRPNLTFSTLTVSNMSPEDSSIYLCSVATGGSFSGNTIYFGEGSWLTVV.

The gene calls are TRBV10-3 and TRBJ2-1; D might be TRBD1 (6 bases). CDR3 length: 11 amino acids. Trimming removed 6 bases at V and 10 bases at J, with 10 bases between. Germline-derived CDR1 and CDR2 are ENHRY and SYGVKD. DNA for the CDR3: TGTGCCATCAGCCCAGGGGACGAGCAGTTCTTC. Translating gives CAISPGDEQFF.

The count of this clone is one. The chain employs TRBV5-1 and TRBJ1-1, with 7 bases fitting TRBD1. Germline V CDR1 and CDR2: SGHRS, YFSETQ. V was pared by 5 bases and J by 2 bases, with 3 bases of the junction left unmatched. The length of the CDR3 is 13 residues. The CDR3 region has the DNA TGCGCCAGCAGTCAGGGGGGCAACACTGAAGCTTTCTTT. Translation gives CASSQGGNTEAFF.

The genes are TRBV5-1 and TRBJ1-2; D ambiguous. This CDR3 spans 14 amino acids. Trimming took off 0 bases at V and 3 bases at J, with 9 bases between the two ends. Germline CDR1 is SGHRS and CDR2 is YFSETQ. The CDR3: CASSLDGFYYGYTF. CDR3 coding DNA: TGCGCCAGCAGCTTGGATGGGTTTTACTATGGCTACACCTTC. The full variable domain, rest sourced from reference TRBV5-1 and TRBJ1-2, is KAGVTQTPRYLIKTRGQQVTLSCSPISGHRSVSWYQQTPGQGLQFLFEYFSETQRNKGNFPGRFSGRQFSNSRSEMNVSTLELGDSALYLCASSLDGFYYGYTFGSGTRLTVV.

V gene TRBV9 combines with J gene TRBJ1-4, with D perhaps TRBD1 (5 bases). The germline V and J ends were trimmed by 2 bases and 3 bases, with 11 bases remaining between them. The CDR3 contains 15 residues. Germline lookup yields CDR1 SGDLS and CDR2 YYNGEE. The CDR3 loop is CASSVGTAPNEKLFF. The CDR3 nucleotides are TGTGCCAGCAGCGTCGGGACCGCTCCTAATGAAAAACTGTTTTTT.

This rearrangement joins TRBV6-2 or TRBV6-3 to TRBJ1-2; D is unresolved. Germline V gene lookup returns CDR1 MNHEY and CDR2 SVGEGT. The CDR3 sequence is 13 residues long. V lost 2 bases and J lost 7, with 11 bases in between. In DNA, the CDR3 is TGTGCCAGCAGTTACGAGGGAGAGCGTGGCTACACCTTC. Translated: CASSYEGERGYTF.

Turning to this clone: Within the sample, other DNA sequences also encode this same CDR3. The chain is built from TRBV6-5 and TRBJ2-5, with 9 bases that match TRBD1. Germline CDR1 is MNHEY and CDR2 is SVGAGI. The CDR3 consists of 13 residues. V gave up 2 bases and J gave up 5 bases; unmatched junction bases: 0. DNA of the CDR3: TGTGCCAGCAGTTACGACAGGGGGGAGACCCAGTACTTC. It codes for CASSYDRGETQYF.

The chain links TRBV18 to TRBJ1-5; no clear D gene. V lost 5 bases, J lost 3 bases, and 11 bases lay in between. The CDR3 is made up of 14 amino acids. Germline CDR1 KGHSH, CDR2 LQKENI. The CDR3 loop reads CASSSRHDNQPQHF. The CDR3 coding sequence is TGTGCCAGCTCATCGCGACACGACAATCAGCCCCAGCATTTT.

The J gene is TRBJ1-3, the V gene TRBV4-1; the match to TRBD1 covers 7 bases. This CDR3 is 19 amino acids long. Germline V lookup: CDR1 MGHRA, CDR2 YSYEKL. V lost 0 bases to trimming and J lost 0 bases; unmatched junction nucleotides: 11. CDR3 sequence (DNA): TGCGCCAGCAGCCAAGAAGGGGCTCAGGGGGACCCCTCTGGAAACACCATATATTTT. Amino acids: CASSQEGAQGDPSGNTIYF.

V is TRBV3-1 (or the pseudogene TRBV3-2) and J is TRBJ1-4; a weak D match, TRBD1 (6 bases). This CDR3 contains 15 residues. In germline, CDR1 is LGHDT, CDR2 YNNKEL (reference sequence). V was cut by 3 bases and J by 7 bases, with 15 bases left in between. DNA for the CDR3: TGTGCCAGCAGCCAGGTCGCGGGGGCGGGTGAAAAACTGTTTTTT. Its translation is CASSQVAGAGEKLFF.

The chain recombines TRBV5-5 with TRBJ1-1, with D possibly matching TRBD1 (6 bases). Trimming removed 6 bases at V and 1 base at J, with 13 bases between. Germline V gene sequence: CDR1 SGHKS, CDR2 YYEKEE (reference sequence). This CDR3 is 14 amino acids long. This CDR3 reads CASTGGAANTEAFF. DNA of the CDR3: TGTGCCAGCACGGGGGGCGCGGCGAACACTGAAGCTTTCTTT.

This clone has a single count. The chain recombines TRBV29-1 with TRBJ2-7, with TRBD2 matching 14 bases. Per germline, CDR1 SQVTM and CDR2 ANQGSEA. The V and J ends lost 5 bases and 7 bases, in that order; junction bases with no gene match: 7. This CDR3 is 14 amino acids long. The CDR3 coding sequence is TGCAGCGTTTCGGGACTAGCGGGAGCAGAAGAGCAGTACTTC. Translated, it gives CSVSGLAGAEEQYF.

The rearrangement links TRBV29-1 to TRBJ1-2; 11 nucleotides agree with TRBD1. CDR1 is SQVTM and CDR2 is ANQGSEA in the germline V gene. The CDR3 contains 13 residues. Trimming at V came to 7 bases and at J to 8 bases, leaving 9 bases not matched to a gene. In DNA form, the CDR3 reads TGCAGCGCTGACGGACAGGGGGCGGAGGGCTACACCTTC. It codes for CSADGQGAEGYTF.

This chain connects TRBV4-1 to TRBJ1-1; TRBD1 is a possible D gene (5 bases). The CDR3 sequence is 13 residues long. Trimming removed 7 bases at V and 6 bases at J, with 15 bases between. Germline assignment: CDR1 MGHRA and CDR2 YSYEKL. The CDR3 protein is CASTYTGAPEAFF. CDR3 bases: TGCGCCAGCACCTACACAGGTGCGCCTGAAGCTTTCTTT.

The rearrangement joins TRBV6-5 to TRBJ1-5; 8 nucleotides agree with TRBD1. V was clipped by 0 bases and J by 6 bases; unmatched bases: 4. Germline V gene data show CDR1 as MNHEY and CDR2 as SVGAGI. This CDR3 is built from 15 residues. The CDR3 nucleotides are TGTGCCAGCAGTTACTCGAGACAGGGGTCTCAGCCCCAGCATTTT. This codes for CASSYSRQGSQPQHF.

The chain joins TRBV5-4 to TRBJ1-5; 10 bases agree with TRBD1. The CDR3 totals 16 residues. The V and J ends lost 3 bases and 6 bases, in that order; junction bases with no gene match: 9. The germline V gene encodes CDR1 SGHNT and CDR2 YYREEE (reference sequence). The CDR3 reads CASSSEPGQGSQPQHF. CDR3 sequence (DNA): TGTGCCAGCAGCTCCGAACCGGGACAGGGGAGTCAGCCCCAGCATTTT.

This chain links TRBV13 with TRBJ1-5, with D tentatively TRBD1 (5 bases). V was shortened by 0 bases and J by 7 bases, with 13 bases between the two germline ends. CDR1 and CDR2 (germline): PRHDT, FYEKMQ (reference sequence). The length of the CDR3 is 15 residues. The DNA of the CDR3 is TGTGCCAGCAGCTTAGGGTGGGCGAGGGGACAGCCCCAGCATTTT. It is translated as CASSLGWARGQPQHF.

This chain uses TRBV11-2 with TRBJ2-1; D not resolved. Trimming removed 5 bases from V and 8 bases from J, with 13 bases in between. From germline, CDR1 is SGHAT and CDR2 FQNNGV. CDR3 length: 13 residues. The CDR3 DNA follows: TGTGCCAGCAGCCGCTTCCTTATAGATGAGCAGTTCTTC. This gives the protein CASSRFLIDEQFF.

This chain uses TRBV7-2 with TRBJ2-2; D tentatively reads TRBD1 or TRBD2 (5 bases each). The CDR3 sequence is 15 residues long. Trimming left V 3 bases short and J 4 bases short, with 12 bases between. CDR1 SGHTA and CDR2 FQGNSA come from the germline V gene. The CDR3 region is CASSLDTAGTGELFF. CDR3 coding DNA: TGTGCCAGCAGCTTGGACACGGCGGGCACCGGGGAGCTGTTTTTT.

The chain uses TRBV5-5 and TRBJ1-5; maybe TRBD1 (5 bases). The germline V gene encodes CDR1 SGHKS and CDR2 YYEKEE (reference sequence). The CDR3 extends over 16 amino acids. V was clipped by 1 base and J by 3 bases, with 14 bases between them. CDR3 in amino acids: CASSLIGTGYNQPQHF. For the CDR3, the DNA is TGTGCCAGCAGCTTGATAGGGACGGGTTACAATCAGCCCCAGCATTTT.

A note on this clone: Other DNA variants within this sample encode the same CDR3. The chain employs TRBV9 and TRBJ2-7; D not resolved. This CDR3 region has 13 residues. Trimming shortened V by 0 bases and J by 2 bases, and 6 bases separated the two germline ends. Germline CDR1 SGDLS, CDR2 YYNGEE. This CDR3 is CASSVGTAYEQYF. CDR3 DNA: TGTGCCAGCAGCGTAGGTACCGCCTACGAGCAGTACTTC.

Comment on this clone: Distinct nucleotide sequences in the sample also encode this CDR3. V usage is TRBV10-3 and J usage is TRBJ1-2; D ambiguous. This CDR3 region has 11 residues. Germline V gives CDR1 ENHRY, CDR2 SYGVKD. V was clipped by 0 bases and J by 8 bases, with 4 bases between them. CDR3 sequence (DNA): TGTGCCATCAGTGAGTCCACCGGCTACACCTTC. This encodes CAISESTGYTF.

The chain uses TRBV6-5 and TRBJ1-6, with 8 positions matching TRBD1. The CDR3 length is 14 residues. Germline V gene data show CDR1 as MNHEY and CDR2 as SVGAGI. The trim removed 5 bases at V and 9 bases at J, leaving 6 bases unmatched. The CDR3 here is CASSPQGESSPLHF. CDR3 coding DNA: TGTGCCAGCAGTCCACAGGGGGAAAGTTCACCCCTCCACTTT.

In this sample, this clone turned up once. This chain connects TRBV7-3 to TRBJ1-1; D is uncertain. The CDR3 length is 13 residues. Trimming stripped 6 bases from V and 4 bases from J, with 12 bases between. Germline V gene sequence: CDR1 SGHTA, CDR2 FQGTGA. CDR3 coding DNA: TGTGCCAGCAGAGAGGCCCCAGGCACTGAAGCTTTCTTT. Encoded protein: CASREAPGTEAFF.

The rearrangement joins TRBV5-5 to TRBJ1-1; D gene ambiguous. V was shortened by 4 bases and J by 6 bases, with 10 bases between the two germline ends. The CDR3 is 12 residues long. The germline CDR1 and CDR2 sequences are SGHKS and YYEKEE (reference sequence). CDR3 bases: TGTGCCAGCAGCCTTTACGGGGCTGAAGCTTTCTTT. Its translation is CASSLYGAEAFF.